Presented here are 9 T cell receptor beta chains from one specimen sequenced in a study of T-cell reconstitution after alpha-beta-depleted transplantation in children. Unique molecular identifiers were used in preparing the TCRbeta library. TCRdb used MiXCR to reprocess the PCR reads, holding one entry per CDR3 protein. Of over 550,000 distinct CDR3 sequences listed, roughly 10% are singletons. This sample comprised PBMCs from the stem cell graft donor, obtained from the stem cell graft. The origin of the receptors is a human donor who donated a stem cell graft to a child with acute myeloid leukemia.

The chain uses TRBV3-1 and TRBJ2-7; TRBD2 matches 10 bases. V gave up 4 bases and J gave up 1 base; unmatched junction bases: 22. The CDR3 consists of 21 residues. In germline, CDR1 is LGHDT, CDR2 YNNKEL (reference sequence). This CDR3 reads CASSPGTLAGESLGPSYEQYF. The DNA of the CDR3 is TGTGCCAGCAGCCCAGGGACCCTAGCGGGAGAGAGCCTCGGTCCTTCCTACGAGCAGTACTTC.

This clonotype was seen more than once but under ten times. The rearrangement uses TRBV24-1 and TRBJ2-2, with TRBD1 identical over 9 bases. Germline assignment: CDR1 KGHDR and CDR2 SFDVKD. After removal of 7 bases from V and 4 bases from J, the junction contained 9 bases not matched to a gene. The CDR3 spans 16 residues. The CDR3 reads CATSPTGGAVTGELFF. The CDR3 DNA follows: TGTGCCACCAGCCCCACAGGGGGCGCAGTCACCGGGGAGCTGTTTTTT.

In this sample, this clonotype turned up a few times. The chain has TRBV5-1 and TRBJ2-7; 7 bases map to TRBD1. Germline lookup yields CDR1 SGHRS and CDR2 YFSETQ. With 4 bases clipped from V and 2 bases from J, the junction kept 6 bases outside the gene matches. The CDR3 loop spans 14 amino acids. This CDR3 reads CASSTGTEAYEQYF. The CDR3 DNA reads as TGCGCCAGCAGCACCGGGACAGAGGCCTACGAGCAGTACTTC.

This clonotype showed up many times. The chain uses TRBV20-1 and TRBJ2-1; 7 bases line up with TRBD2. V lost 0 bases and J lost 6; bases outside the gene matches: 14. Germline CDR1 and CDR2: DFQATT and SNEGSKA (reference sequence). The CDR3 covers 17 residues. The CDR3 DNA reads as TGCAGTGCTAGAGATCTCTGGGAGGGAGGAAATGGCAATGAGCAGTTCTTC. It translates to CSARDLWEGGNGNEQFF.

The chain recombines TRBV30 with TRBJ2-2, with 8 positions matching TRBD2. Germline V CDR1 and CDR2: GTSNPN, SVGIG (reference sequence). V gave up 3 bases and J gave up 2 bases; unmatched junction bases: 8. This CDR3 is built from 16 residues. The CDR3 is CAWRLAGTRNTGELFF. Written as DNA, the CDR3 is TGTGCCTGGAGACTCGCCGGGACTAGAAACACCGGGGAGCTGTTTTTT. The entire variable domain, with the rest obtained from reference TRBV30 and TRBJ2-2, is as follows: SQTIHQWPATLVQPVGSPLSLECTVEGTSNPNLYWYRQAAGRGLQLLFYSVGIGQISSEVPQNLSASRPQDRQFILSSKKLLLSDSGFYLCAWRLAGTRNTGELFFGEGSRLTVL.

This clonotype was counted at least ten times. The chain combines TRBV29-1 with TRBJ2-1; TRBD2 might be the D (6 bases). V was cut by 4 bases and J by 8 bases, with 21 bases left in between. The germline gives CDR1 SQVTM, CDR2 ANQGSEA. This CDR3 spans 15 amino acids. The CDR3 coding sequence is TGCAGCGTTGTCCCTAATTACCGACTAGGCGATGAGCAGTTCTTC. This gives the protein CSVVPNYRLGDEQFF.

This clonotype was seen only once. V gene TRBV27 combines with J gene TRBJ1-1, with 7 positions matching TRBD1. V was clipped by 1 base and J by 6 bases; unmatched bases: 2. Germline V gives CDR1 MNHEY, CDR2 SMNVEV (reference sequence). CDR3 length: 13 residues. The CDR3: CASSLWRGPEAFF. The CDR3 DNA follows: TGTGCCAGCAGTTTATGGAGGGGGCCTGAAGCTTTCTTT.

This clonotype was seen only a few times. The rearrangement uses TRBV7-9 and TRBJ2-1; perhaps TRBD2 as D (5 bases). The CDR3 has 15 residues. Trimming took 2 bases from V and 3 from J, leaving 11 bases between them. Germline V gene data show CDR1 as SEHNR and CDR2 as FQNEAQ (reference sequence). CDR3 amino acids: CASSLSGNLYNEQFF. CDR3 DNA sequence: TGTGCCAGCAGCTTATCCGGGAACCTCTACAATGAGCAGTTCTTC.

Only a few counts were recorded for this clonotype. The chain combines TRBV9 with TRBJ2-5; D unclear. CDR1 and CDR2 from the germline V gene are SGDLS and YYNGEE. V lost 4 bases and J 0 bases, leaving 13 bases between the germline ends. The CDR3 sequence is 15 residues long. The CDR3 loop is CASSPQGAYQETQYF. For the CDR3, the DNA is TGTGCCAGCAGCCCCCAAGGTGCGTACCAAGAGACCCAGTACTTC.